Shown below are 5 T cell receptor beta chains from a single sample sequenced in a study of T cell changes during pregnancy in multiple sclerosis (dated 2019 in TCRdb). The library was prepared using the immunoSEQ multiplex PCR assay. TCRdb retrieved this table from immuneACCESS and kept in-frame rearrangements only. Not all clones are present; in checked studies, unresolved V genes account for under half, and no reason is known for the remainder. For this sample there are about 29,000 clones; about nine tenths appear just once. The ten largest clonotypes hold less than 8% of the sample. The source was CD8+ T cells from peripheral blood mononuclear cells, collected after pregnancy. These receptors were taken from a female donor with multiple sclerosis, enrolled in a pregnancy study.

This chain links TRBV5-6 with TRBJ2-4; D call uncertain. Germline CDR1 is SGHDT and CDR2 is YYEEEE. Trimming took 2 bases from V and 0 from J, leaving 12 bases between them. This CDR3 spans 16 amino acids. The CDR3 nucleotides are TGTGCCAGCAGCTTAGCGAGTACTTTAGCCAAAAACATTCAGTACTTC. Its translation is CASSLASTLAKNIQYF.

CDR3 protein: CASSQPSGRAYGEQFF. CDR3 in DNA: TGTGCCAGCAGCCAACCAAGCGGGAGGGCCTACGGTGAGCAGTTCTTC. The rearrangement links TRBV4-2 to TRBJ2-1, with 10 positions matching TRBD2. The germline V gene encodes CDR1 LGHNA and CDR2 YNFKEQ. CDR3 length: 16 residues. The junction had 10 bases not matched to a gene; V was cut back by 2 bases and J by 9 bases.

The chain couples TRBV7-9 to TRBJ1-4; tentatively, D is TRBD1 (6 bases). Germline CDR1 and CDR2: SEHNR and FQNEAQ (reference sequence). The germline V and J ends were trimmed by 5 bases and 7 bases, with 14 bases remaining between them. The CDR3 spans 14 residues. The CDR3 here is CASSPTGSSEKLFF. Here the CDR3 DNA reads TGTGCCAGCAGCCCTACAGGGTCCAGTGAAAAACTGTTTTTT.

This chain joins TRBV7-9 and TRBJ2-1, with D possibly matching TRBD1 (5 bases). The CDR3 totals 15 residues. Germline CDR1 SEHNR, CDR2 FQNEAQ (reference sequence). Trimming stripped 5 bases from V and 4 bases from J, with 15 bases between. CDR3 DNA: TGTGCCAGCAGCCCCAGGGTGGGTAGTTACAATGAGCAGTTCTTC. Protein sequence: CASSPRVGSYNEQFF.

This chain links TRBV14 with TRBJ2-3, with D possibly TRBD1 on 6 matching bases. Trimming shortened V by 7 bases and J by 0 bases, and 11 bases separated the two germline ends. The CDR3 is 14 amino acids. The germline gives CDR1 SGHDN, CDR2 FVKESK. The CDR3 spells CASKRGRSTDTQYF. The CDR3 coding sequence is TGTGCCAGCAAAAGGGGGAGAAGCACAGATACGCAGTATTTT.